Listed below are T cell receptor beta chains from one sample, sequenced in a study of T cells in narcolepsy. This table comes from immunoSEQ multiplex PCR, and its TCRdb copy is limited to in-frame clones, with some not included. The sample contains tens of thousands of clones, roughly two thirds of which appear only once. Sequencing input: memory (CD45RA-) CD4+ T cells from blood. These receptors came from a human donor in good health. The CDR3 runs from the conserved cysteine through the conserved F or W. Each record gives: clone size, J gene, D gene, V gene, CDR3 DNA, CDR3 protein. A D gene is named only where the DNA matches it firmly. Expanded clones get a size class; other rows say once, few or many, or leave the size out.

abundance: .; j_gene: TRBJ1-6; d_gene: TRBD1; v_gene: TRBV18; CDR3nt: TGTGCCAGCTCACCTTTAGTCTCCGGGACAGAGAGCTCCTATAATTCACCCCTCCACTTT; CDR3aa: CASSPLVSGTESSYNSPLHF
abundance: .; j_gene: TRBJ2-3; d_gene: .; v_gene: TRBV7-6; CDR3nt: TGTGCCAGCAGCCCCCTTACTAGCAGGGATACGCAGTATTTT; CDR3aa: CASSPLTSRDTQYF
abundance: .; j_gene: TRBJ1-1; d_gene: .; v_gene: TRBV4-1; CDR3nt: TGCGCCAGCAGCCAAGATACCTCATGGGGCACTGAAGCTTTCTTT; CDR3aa: CASSQDTSWGTEAFF
abundance: .; j_gene: TRBJ2-2; d_gene: TRBD2; v_gene: TRBV7-3; CDR3nt: TGTGCCAGCAGCCCCCGGGGGTGGCTAGCGGGAAAAGGACCCGGGGAGCTGTTTTTT; CDR3aa: CASSPRGWLAGKGPGELFF
abundance: .; j_gene: TRBJ2-7; d_gene: .; v_gene: TRBV6-1; CDR3nt: TGTGCCAGCAGTGAATGGGCCAGGCCCCCTTACGAGCAGTACTTC; CDR3aa: CASSEWARPPYEQYF
abundance: few; j_gene: TRBJ2-7; d_gene: .; v_gene: TRBV28; CDR3nt: TGTGCCAGCAGGGGGGTATGGCAGGGCTCCTACGAGCAGTACTTC; CDR3aa: CASRGVWQGSYEQYF
abundance: few; j_gene: TRBJ2-3; d_gene: .; v_gene: TRBV6-5; CDR3nt: TGTGCCAGCAGACCGGGACACTCCACAGATACGCAGTATTTT; CDR3aa: CASRPGHSTDTQYF
abundance: once; j_gene: TRBJ2-5; d_gene: .; v_gene: TRBV28; CDR3nt: TGTGCCAGCAGTTCCACCCTAAGTTTGGGTTCGCGAGAGACCCAGTACTTC; CDR3aa: CASSSTLSLGSRETQYF
abundance: .; j_gene: TRBJ2-5; d_gene: TRBD2; v_gene: TRBV2; CDR3nt: TGTGCCAGCAGCGCAGCGGGGGGGACTGTAGAGACCCAGTACTTC; CDR3aa: CASSAAGGTVETQYF
abundance: .; j_gene: TRBJ1-4; d_gene: .; v_gene: TRBV15; CDR3nt: TGTGCCACCAGCAAGGAGGGGGGGCTTAGTGAAAAACTGTTTTTT; CDR3aa: CATSKEGGLSEKLFF
abundance: .; j_gene: TRBJ1-1; d_gene: TRBD1; v_gene: TRBV5-1; CDR3nt: TGCGCCAGCAGCCCGGGACAGGGGAGTGAAGCTTTCTTT; CDR3aa: CASSPGQGSEAFF
abundance: .; j_gene: TRBJ2-4; d_gene: .; v_gene: TRBV30; CDR3nt: TGTGCCTGGAGTCCAGGGGACAAACAGTACTTC; CDR3aa: CAWSPGDKQYF
abundance: few; j_gene: TRBJ2-5; d_gene: TRBD2; v_gene: TRBV4-2; CDR3nt: TGTGCCAGCAGTTCTAGCGGGGGTGGGGAGACCCAGTACTTC; CDR3aa: CASSSSGGGETQYF
abundance: .; j_gene: TRBJ2-3; d_gene: .; v_gene: TRBV9; CDR3nt: TGTGCCAGCAGCGTTGGAGCTTCCACAGATACGCAGTATTTT; CDR3aa: CASSVGASTDTQYF
abundance: .; j_gene: TRBJ2-1; d_gene: TRBD1; v_gene: TRBV7-3; CDR3nt: TGTGCCAGCAGCTTATTGGGACAGGGTAAGGGTGAGCAGTTCTTC; CDR3aa: CASSLLGQGKGEQFF
abundance: .; j_gene: TRBJ2-7; d_gene: TRBD1; v_gene: TRBV2; CDR3nt: TGTGCCAGCAGTGCGGGGACAGGGGGCGCGGGAGGGTTGGACGAGCAGTACTTC; CDR3aa: CASSAGTGGAGGLDEQYF
abundance: .; j_gene: TRBJ2-1; d_gene: TRBD2; v_gene: TRBV9; CDR3nt: TGTGCCAGTGGGCGGGGGAGCTCCTACAATGAGCAGTTCTTC; CDR3aa: CASGRGSSYNEQFF
abundance: once; j_gene: TRBJ1-1; d_gene: .; v_gene: TRBV7-9; CDR3nt: TGTGCCAGCAGCTTCCATATTGGTGCCACTGAAGCTTTCTTT; CDR3aa: CASSFHIGATEAFF
abundance: .; j_gene: TRBJ2-1; d_gene: TRBD2; v_gene: TRBV5-1; CDR3nt: TGCGCCAGCAGCTACGGACTAGCGGCCTACAATGAGCAGTTCTTC; CDR3aa: CASSYGLAAYNEQFF
abundance: .; j_gene: TRBJ2-3; d_gene: .; v_gene: TRBV5-6; CDR3nt: TGTGCCAGCAGCTCTAGCGCAGATACGCAGTATTTT; CDR3aa: CASSSSADTQYF
abundance: .; j_gene: TRBJ1-1; d_gene: .; v_gene: TRBV7-9; CDR3nt: TGTGCCAGCAGCTTAGGCACAGGGAAGAACACTGAAGCTTTCTTT; CDR3aa: CASSLGTGKNTEAFF
abundance: once; j_gene: TRBJ2-6; d_gene: .; v_gene: TRBV27; CDR3nt: TGTGCCAGCAGTTTTACGACTTCAGGGTTCCCTGGGGCCAACGTCCTGACTTTC; CDR3aa: CASSFTTSGFPGANVLTF
abundance: .; j_gene: TRBJ2-7; d_gene: .; v_gene: TRBV10-2; CDR3nt: TGCGCCGACGTCCGATGGAAGCCGTACGAGCAGTACTTC; CDR3aa: CADVRWKPYEQYF
abundance: .; j_gene: TRBJ1-1; d_gene: TRBD1; v_gene: TRBV19; CDR3nt: TGTGCCAGCACGACAGGGGCGCCTGCCACCACTGAAGCTTTCTTT; CDR3aa: CASTTGAPATTEAFF
abundance: .; j_gene: TRBJ2-2; d_gene: .; v_gene: TRBV18; CDR3nt: TGTGCCAGCTCACCGCAAGGGAGCCAGAACACCGGGGAGCTGTTTTTT; CDR3aa: CASSPQGSQNTGELFF
abundance: .; j_gene: TRBJ1-2; d_gene: .; v_gene: TRBV6-5; CDR3nt: TGTGCCAGCATTCCGACAGCTGGGGCATCATATGGCTACACCTTC; CDR3aa: CASIPTAGASYGYTF
abundance: few; j_gene: TRBJ2-6; d_gene: .; v_gene: TRBV5-1; CDR3nt: TGCGCCAGCAGCTTGCCAGGAAACTCTGGGGCCAACGTCCTGACTTTC; CDR3aa: CASSLPGNSGANVLTF
abundance: .; j_gene: TRBJ1-2; d_gene: .; v_gene: TRBV7-9; CDR3nt: TGTGCCAGCAGTTCCCGGGCGGAGTATGGCTACACCTTC; CDR3aa: CASSSRAEYGYTF
abundance: once; j_gene: TRBJ2-3; d_gene: .; v_gene: TRBV4-1; CDR3nt: TGCGCCAGCAGCCAAGGACATTCCACTAGCACAGATACGCAGTATTTT; CDR3aa: CASSQGHSTSTDTQYF
abundance: .; j_gene: TRBJ1-3; d_gene: TRBD1; v_gene: TRBV5-1; CDR3nt: TGCGCCAGCAGTTCAAGTCCGGGACAGGGAAACACCATATATTTT; CDR3aa: CASSSSPGQGNTIYF
abundance: .; j_gene: TRBJ2-5; d_gene: TRBD2; v_gene: TRBV7-2; CDR3nt: TGTGCCAGCAGCTTTAGCGGGGTAGAGACCCAGTACTTC; CDR3aa: CASSFSGVETQYF
abundance: .; j_gene: TRBJ1-6; d_gene: .; v_gene: TRBV13; CDR3nt: TGTGCCAGCAGCTTGAACCGAGGGGGTAATTCACCCCTCCACTTT; CDR3aa: CASSLNRGGNSPLHF
abundance: once; j_gene: TRBJ1-3; d_gene: .; v_gene: TRBV4-2; CDR3nt: TGTGCCAGCAGCCAAGGGGCGGTGGGGACACAGACTGGAAACACCATATATTTT; CDR3aa: CASSQGAVGTQTGNTIYF
abundance: few; j_gene: TRBJ2-5; d_gene: .; v_gene: TRBV11-2; CDR3nt: TGTGCCAGCAGCTTAGGGGGCAGGCCGTCGGAGACCCAGTACTTC; CDR3aa: CASSLGGRPSETQYF
abundance: .; j_gene: TRBJ2-1; d_gene: TRBD1; v_gene: TRBV7-2; CDR3nt: TGTGCCAGCTCCACAGGGGCCCCGGGACCCGAGCAGTTCTTC; CDR3aa: CASSTGAPGPEQFF
abundance: .; j_gene: TRBJ2-7; d_gene: .; v_gene: TRBV7-9; CDR3nt: TGTGCCAGCAGCGGCGCGCGGACAGCAGGGGAGCAGTACTTC; CDR3aa: CASSGARTAGEQYF
abundance: few; j_gene: TRBJ2-2; d_gene: TRBD2; v_gene: TRBV7-2; CDR3nt: TGTGCCAGCAGCTTAAGGGGACTAGCGGGGAACACCGGGGAGCTGTTTTTT; CDR3aa: CASSLRGLAGNTGELFF
abundance: .; j_gene: TRBJ2-1; d_gene: .; v_gene: TRBV9; CDR3nt: TGTGCCAGCAGCCGAAGACTAGGGAGTTCTTCATTGGGTACCGATGAGCAGTTCTTC; CDR3aa: CASSRRLGSSSLGTDEQFF
abundance: .; j_gene: TRBJ1-2; d_gene: TRBD1; v_gene: TRBV28; CDR3nt: TGTGCCAGCAGTTTCCCGGGGACAGGGTCGGCCACCTTC; CDR3aa: CASSFPGTGSATF
abundance: .; j_gene: TRBJ2-3; d_gene: .; v_gene: TRBV18; CDR3nt: TGTGCCAGCTCACCACCCACAGGACCCAGAGGAGATACGCAGTATTTT; CDR3aa: CASSPPTGPRGDTQYF
abundance: .; j_gene: TRBJ2-1; d_gene: .; v_gene: TRBV28; CDR3nt: TGTGCCAGCGGGGGTGTACGGGGCTACGACAATGAGCAGTTCTTC; CDR3aa: CASGGVRGYDNEQFF
abundance: .; j_gene: TRBJ2-3; d_gene: TRBD2; v_gene: TRBV18; CDR3nt: TGTGCCAGCTCACCGACTAGCTCCAGCACAGATACGCAGTATTTT; CDR3aa: CASSPTSSSTDTQYF
abundance: .; j_gene: TRBJ2-3; d_gene: TRBD2; v_gene: TRBV6-1; CDR3nt: TGTGCCAGCCTAGCGGGGAGCCGTAACACAGATACGCAGTATTTT; CDR3aa: CASLAGSRNTDTQYF
abundance: few; j_gene: TRBJ2-7; d_gene: .; v_gene: TRBV6-8; CDR3nt: TGTGCCAGCAGCCGGGGCCGCGCCGAGCAGTACTTC; CDR3aa: CASSRGRAEQYF
abundance: .; j_gene: TRBJ2-1; d_gene: TRBD2; v_gene: TRBV29-1; CDR3nt: TGCAGCGTCGACAGGGGGACTAGCGGGAACAATGAGCAGTTCTTC; CDR3aa: CSVDRGTSGNNEQFF
abundance: .; j_gene: TRBJ2-1; d_gene: .; v_gene: TRBV28; CDR3nt: TGTGCCAGCAGCATCAATTCCCCTTGGGGGATCGCAACATATGAGCAGTTCTTC; CDR3aa: CASSINSPWGIATYEQFF
abundance: .; j_gene: TRBJ1-1; d_gene: .; v_gene: TRBV29-1; CDR3nt: TGCAGCGTCCGGGGACTCCTTTTGACTGAAGCTTTCTTT; CDR3aa: CSVRGLLLTEAFF
abundance: few; j_gene: TRBJ2-3; d_gene: .; v_gene: TRBV5-4; CDR3nt: TGTGCCAGCAGCTTTAAAGATACGCAGTATTTT; CDR3aa: CASSFKDTQYF
abundance: .; j_gene: TRBJ2-3; d_gene: .; v_gene: TRBV5-1; CDR3nt: TGCGCCAGCAGCCGTCAGGGGCAGGGTCAGACAGATACGCAGTATTTT; CDR3aa: CASSRQGQGQTDTQYF
abundance: .; j_gene: TRBJ2-5; d_gene: TRBD2; v_gene: TRBV25-1; CDR3nt: TGTGCCAGCAGTGAGGACAAGGGAGGGGAGACCCAGTACTTC; CDR3aa: CASSEDKGGETQYF
abundance: .; j_gene: TRBJ1-6; d_gene: .; v_gene: TRBV5-5; CDR3nt: TGTGCCAGCAGCTTGGATCCGATGCCTTCACCCCTCCACTTT; CDR3aa: CASSLDPMPSPLHF
abundance: .; j_gene: TRBJ2-2; d_gene: TRBD2; v_gene: TRBV7-9; CDR3nt: TGTGCCAGCAGCTTAAAACTAGCGGACACCGGGGAGCTGTTTTTT; CDR3aa: CASSLKLADTGELFF
abundance: once; j_gene: TRBJ2-7; d_gene: .; v_gene: TRBV29-1; CDR3nt: TGCAGCGTTGCGGACAGCGCCTACGAGCAGTACTTC; CDR3aa: CSVADSAYEQYF
abundance: .; j_gene: TRBJ2-5; d_gene: TRBD1; v_gene: TRBV7-9; CDR3nt: TGTGCCAGCAGCGGGGGGACAGGGTATTCCCAAGAGACCCAGTACTTC; CDR3aa: CASSGGTGYSQETQYF
abundance: few; j_gene: TRBJ2-5; d_gene: .; v_gene: TRBV30; CDR3nt: TGTGCCTGGAATATACGGGGAAACCAAGAGACCCAGTACTTC; CDR3aa: CAWNIRGNQETQYF